Below, one TCR beta chain is given with its context. This sample was taken from a study of blood T cell repertoires in COVID-19. Study-level background: Italy, Spain and the United States were the sources of the convalescent and acute COVID-19 samples. T cells, B-cell-depleted T cells, or PBMCs supplied cDNA or gDNA.

V gave up 4 bases and J gave up 2 bases; unmatched junction bases: 9. Per the germline V gene, CDR1 is ENHRY and CDR2 is SYGVKD. The CDR3 contains 16 residues. Seattle's cohort entered during active infection and was followed longitudinally. In the authors' workflow: Amplifying reference gene primers gave estimates of nucleated cell counts. Data came from immunoSEQ multiplex PCR; TCRdb stores just in-frame clones and leaves some out. D and trimming come from the DNA, and the V and J calls and clone size come from that table. The repertoire holds tens of thousands of clones, with roughly 86% as singletons.

This receptor was identified in a man aged 60 to 75 with COVID-19, enrolled during active disease. Material for sequencing was peripheral blood. The chain has TRBV10-3 and TRBJ2-7, with 9 bases fitting TRBD1. CDR3 amino acids: CAISGGQGSDTYEQYF. CDR3 in DNA: TGTGCCATCAGTGGCGGACAGGGGTCCGACACCTACGAGCAGTACTTC.